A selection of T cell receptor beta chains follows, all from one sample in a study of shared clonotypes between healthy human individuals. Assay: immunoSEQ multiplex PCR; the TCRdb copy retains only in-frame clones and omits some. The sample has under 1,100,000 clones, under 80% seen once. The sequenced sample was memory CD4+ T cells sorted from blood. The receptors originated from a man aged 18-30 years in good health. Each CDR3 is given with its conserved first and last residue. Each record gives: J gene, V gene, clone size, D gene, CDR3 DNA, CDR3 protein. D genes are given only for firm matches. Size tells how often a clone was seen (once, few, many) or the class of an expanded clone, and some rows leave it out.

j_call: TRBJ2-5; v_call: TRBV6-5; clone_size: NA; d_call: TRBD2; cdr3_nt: TGTGCCAGCAGCCTACTAGCGGGTGGGGAGACCCAGTACTTC; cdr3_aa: CASSLLAGGETQYF
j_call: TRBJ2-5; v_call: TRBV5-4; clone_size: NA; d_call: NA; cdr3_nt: TGTGCCAGCAGCTTGGGGTTAGCGTATGGTCAAGAGACCCAGTACTTC; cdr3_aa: CASSLGLAYGQETQYF
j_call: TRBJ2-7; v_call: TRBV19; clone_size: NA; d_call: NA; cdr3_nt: TGTGCCAGTAATGACGTAGGATCCTACGAGCAGTACTTC; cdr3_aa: CASNDVGSYEQYF
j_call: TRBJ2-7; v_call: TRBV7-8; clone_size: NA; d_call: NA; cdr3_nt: TGTGCCAGCAGCTTACGTCCCTCCTCCTACGAGCAGTACTTC; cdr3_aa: CASSLRPSSYEQYF
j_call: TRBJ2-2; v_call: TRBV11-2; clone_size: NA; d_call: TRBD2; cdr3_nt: TGTGCCAGCAGGTCACTAGCGGGAAGCGGGGAGCTGTTTTTT; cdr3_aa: CASRSLAGSGELFF
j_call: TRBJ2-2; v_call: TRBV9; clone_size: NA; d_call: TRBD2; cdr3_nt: TGTGCCAGCAGCTTGACTAGCGGGAGTACCGGGGAGCTGTTTTTT; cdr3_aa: CASSLTSGSTGELFF
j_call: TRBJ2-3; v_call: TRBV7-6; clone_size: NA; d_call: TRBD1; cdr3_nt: TGTGCCAGCAGCTTAGGGGGACAGGGTGTGACAGATACGCAGTATTTT; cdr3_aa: CASSLGGQGVTDTQYF
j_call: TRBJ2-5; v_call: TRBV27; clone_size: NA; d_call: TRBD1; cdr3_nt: TGTGCCAGCAGTTCATACTCCTCCGGGACAGACGGGACCCAGTACTTC; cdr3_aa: CASSSYSSGTDGTQYF
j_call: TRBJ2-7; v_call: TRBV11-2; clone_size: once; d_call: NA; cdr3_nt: TGTGCCAGCAGCTTAGATCAGGGGAGACAGAAGCACGAGCAGTACTTC; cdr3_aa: CASSLDQGRQKHEQYF
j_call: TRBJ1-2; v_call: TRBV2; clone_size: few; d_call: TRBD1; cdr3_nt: TGTGCCAGCGGGACAGCGATCTATGGCTACACCTTC; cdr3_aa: CASGTAIYGYTF
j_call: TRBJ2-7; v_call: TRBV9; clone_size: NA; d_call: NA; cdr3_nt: TGTGCCAGCAGCGTCAGATCGGAGGAGCAGTACTTC; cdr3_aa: CASSVRSEEQYF
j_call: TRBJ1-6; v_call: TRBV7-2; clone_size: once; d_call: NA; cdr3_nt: TGTGCCAGCAGCTTAGAGGTTAATTCACCCCTCCACTTT; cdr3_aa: CASSLEVNSPLHF
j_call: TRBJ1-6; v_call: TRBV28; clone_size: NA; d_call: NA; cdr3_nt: TGTGCCAGCGGCCCCGGGGCTAATTCACCCCTCCACTTT; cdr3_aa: CASGPGANSPLHF
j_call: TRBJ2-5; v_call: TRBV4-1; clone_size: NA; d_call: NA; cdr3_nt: TGCGCCAGCAGCCAGGCGGGACCCTTCCAAGAGACCCAGTACTTC; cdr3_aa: CASSQAGPFQETQYF
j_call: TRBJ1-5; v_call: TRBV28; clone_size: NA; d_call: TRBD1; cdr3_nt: TGTGCCAGCAGTTTCCTAGGACAGGTAGGCCAGCCCCAGCATTTT; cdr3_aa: CASSFLGQVGQPQHF
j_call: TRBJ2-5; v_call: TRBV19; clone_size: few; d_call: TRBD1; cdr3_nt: TGTGCCAGTAGTATCGGAGACAGGGGACTGGAGACCCAGTACTTC; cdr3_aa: CASSIGDRGLETQYF